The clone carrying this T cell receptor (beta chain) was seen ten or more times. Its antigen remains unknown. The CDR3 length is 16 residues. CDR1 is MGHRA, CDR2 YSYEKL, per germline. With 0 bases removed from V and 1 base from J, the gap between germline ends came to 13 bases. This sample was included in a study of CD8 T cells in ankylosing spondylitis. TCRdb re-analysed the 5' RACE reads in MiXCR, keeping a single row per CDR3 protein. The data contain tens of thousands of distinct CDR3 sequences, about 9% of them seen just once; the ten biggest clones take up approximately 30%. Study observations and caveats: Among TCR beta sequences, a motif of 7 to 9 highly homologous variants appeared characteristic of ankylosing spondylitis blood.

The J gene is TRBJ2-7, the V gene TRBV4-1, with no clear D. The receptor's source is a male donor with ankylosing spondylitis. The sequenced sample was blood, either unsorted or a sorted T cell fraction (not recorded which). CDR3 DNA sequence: TGCGCCAGCAGCCAAGATGGAAATCTAAAATCCTACGAGCAGTACGTC. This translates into CASSQDGNLKSYEQYV.